The 2 T cell receptor beta chains listed next were all sequenced from one sample in a study of T cell changes during pregnancy in multiple sclerosis. Here immunoSEQ multiplex PCR was the method, and the copy in TCRdb shows in-frame clones only, minus some. The sample holds 35,000 to 50,000 clones, roughly 90% seen once. Sample: peripheral blood, taken in the second trimester of pregnancy. The receptors were gathered from a female donor in good health, enrolled as a control in a pregnancy study.

This clone was seen only once. The chain carries TRBV9 and TRBJ2-2; TRBD2 might be the D (6 bases). The CDR3 is made up of 14 amino acids. Germline V gives CDR1 SGDLS, CDR2 YYNGEE. V lost 1 base and J lost 8, with 12 bases in between. CDR3: CASSVTGVTGELFF. The CDR3 nucleotides read TGTGCCAGCAGCGTAACGGGGGTTACGGGGGAGCTGTTTTTT.

The rearrangement joins TRBV19 to TRBJ2-3; TRBD2 aligns across 14 bases. Looked up from germline, CDR1 is LNHDA and CDR2 is SQIVND (reference sequence). The CDR3 contains 16 residues. J gave up 0 bases and V 10 bases, and 6 bases lay outside the gene matches. The CDR3 loop is CATSRLAGGSTDTQYF. The CDR3 coding sequence is TGTGCCACCTCACGACTAGCGGGAGGGAGCACAGATACGCAGTATTTT. Full variable domain (remainder filled in from reference TRBV19 and TRBJ2-3): DGGITQSPKYLFRKEGQNVTLSCEQNLNHDAMYWYRQDPGQGLRLIYYSQIVNDFQKGDIAEGYSVSREKKESFPLTVTSAQKNPTAFYLCATSRLAGGSTDTQYFGPGTRLTVL.